The entry below describes one TCR beta chain. In the original analysis: Reference gene primer amplification yielded estimated nucleated cell counts. Produced via immunoSEQ multiplex PCR; TCRdb's table is partial and in-frame only. D and trimming come from the DNA, and the V and J calls and clone size come from that table. The table lists roughly 420,000 clones, roughly 90% of them singletons, with over 0.9% in the top ten. V lost 5 bases, J lost 2 bases, and 12 bases lay in between. Germline V gives CDR1 MNHEY, CDR2 SMNVEV (reference sequence). The CDR3 runs 14 residues. The entry originates in a study of blood T cell repertoires in COVID-19. Study overall: Sources were T cells, B-cell-depleted T cells, or PBMCs; the material itself was cDNA or gDNA.

Those enrolled, adults aged roughly 18 to 90 years, came from roughly 23 US areas. The genes are TRBV27 and TRBJ1-1; D possibly corresponds to TRBD1 (5 bases). This receptor was obtained from a woman in her twenties or thirties with acute COVID-19. Sequencing used PBMCs or T cells enriched from blood (not recorded which). The chain's CDR3 is CASSPGGINTEAFF. The CDR3 DNA reads TGTGCCAGCAGTCCCGGGGGTATAAACACTGAAGCTTTCTTT.